In its sample, the clone carrying this T cell receptor (beta chain) was seen many times. Amplified TCR beta CDR3 regions came from RNA transcripts. Carried out on the TCR CDR3, a first-round RT-PCR used the HTBI primer set. MiXCR was run by TCRdb on the multiplex PCR reads, yielding one entry per CDR3 protein. This repertoire shows hundreds of thousands of distinct CDR3 sequences, roughly 15% found once; its top ten account for around 4.1%. Germline assignment: CDR1 MDHEN and CDR2 SYDVKM. The CDR3 sequence is 13 residues long. V gave up 6 bases and J gave up 3 bases, with 12 bases separating them. These data originate in a study of T cells in Graves' hyperthyroidism and ophthalmopathy.

The specimen sequenced was blood. This sequence joins TRBV28 and TRBJ2-7; no clear D. The source of this sequence is a woman aged 40 to 50 with Graves' ophthalmopathy. The CDR3 DNA sequence: TGTGCCAGCAGCCTCAGACACAGCTACGAGCAGTACTTC. Translated, it gives CASSLRHSYEQYF.